These 25 T cell receptor beta chains originate from one sample sequenced in a study of graft-versus-host responses after intestinal transplantation. Sequencing was performed with immunoSEQ multiplex PCR; in TCRdb, only in-frame clones are kept and a portion is missing. The table has tens of thousands of clones, 93% seen once; the top ten hold 1.5% to 2.5%. These receptors lack a known antigen. Sequenced material: unstimulated CD8+ T cells sorted from spleen or lymph node cells, taken before intestinal transplant. The receptors stem from a human donor who received an intestinal transplant.

The genes are TRBV7-9 and TRBJ1-1; D perhaps matches TRBD1 (6 bases). Germline values: CDR1 SEHNR, CDR2 FQNEAQ (reference sequence). V lost 3 bases and J lost 0, with 11 bases in between. The CDR3 covers 15 residues. CDR3 amino acids: CASSFVTGLNTEAFF. The CDR3 DNA follows: TGTGCCAGCAGCTTCGTCACAGGGCTGAACACTGAAGCTTTCTTT.

The genes are TRBV4-3 and TRBJ2-3, with 7 bases that match TRBD2. The CDR3 spans 16 residues. V shed 0 bases and J 4 bases; nucleotides not matched to a gene: 7. The germline gives CDR1 LGHNA, CDR2 YSLEER. The CDR3 sequence: CASSQDRAGRADTQYF. The CDR3 region has the DNA TGCGCCAGCAGCCAAGATCGAGCAGGGAGGGCAGATACGCAGTATTTT.

The chain carries TRBV12-2 and TRBJ2-1; TRBD1, the table's D call, was not compared with the DNA. TRBV12-2 is flagged as a pseudogene. This CDR3 has 18 amino acids. The CDR3 nucleotides read TGTGCAAGTCGCTTAAGTAGGGGGCCATACTGTTCTTACAATGAGCAGTTCTTC. It encodes CASRLSRGPYCSYNEQFF.

The chain is built from TRBV11-3 and TRBJ1-1; D call uncertain. Germline V gene data show CDR1 as SGHNT and CDR2 as YENEEA. V lost 4 bases to trimming and J lost 1 base, with 10 bases between them. CDR3 length: 14 amino acids. The CDR3 protein is CASSSMTGNTEAFF. In DNA, the CDR3 is TGTGCCAGCAGCTCGATGACGGGGAACACTGAAGCTTTCTTT.

In DNA form, the CDR3 reads TGTGCCAGCAGCCAAGTCCTGGGCACAGGGGGCTATAATGGCTACACCTTC. As protein: CASSQVLGTGGYNGYTF. The rearrangement links TRBV7-9 to TRBJ1-2; 9 positions agree with TRBD1. The CDR3 is 17 residues long. V gave up 5 bases and J gave up 6 bases; unmatched junction bases: 16. Germline CDR1 and CDR2: SEHNR and FQNEAQ (reference sequence).

The chain combines TRBV6-5 with TRBJ2-1; 9 nucleotides match TRBD2. The CDR3 is 16 amino acids. V dropped 2 bases and J dropped 6; count of bases not matched to a gene: 8. Looked up from germline, CDR1 is MNHEY and CDR2 is SVGAGI. The CDR3 reads CASSYLSSGGSNEQFF. The CDR3 nucleotides are TGTGCCAGCAGTTACCTGAGTAGCGGGGGAAGCAATGAGCAGTTCTTC.

The chain links TRBV11-2 to TRBJ2-2; 11 bases line up with TRBD1. The V and J ends lost 5 bases and 5 bases, in that order; junction bases with no gene match: 7. CDR1 SGHAT and CDR2 FQNNGV come from the germline V gene. This CDR3 has 16 amino acids. This CDR3 is CASSLWTGGSTGELFF. CDR3 nucleotides: TGTGCCAGCAGCCTCTGGACAGGGGGCAGTACCGGGGAGCTGTTTTTT.

V and J are TRBV27 and TRBJ2-7; possibly TRBD2 for D (5 bases). The germline gives CDR1 MNHEY, CDR2 SMNVEV (reference sequence). V lost 8 bases to trimming and J lost 6 bases, with 17 bases between them. The CDR3 loop spans 13 amino acids. CDR3 bases: TGTGCCAGCTATGCGTACGGACGGGGCGAGCAGTACTTC. Its protein product is CASYAYGRGEQYF.

The rearrangement uses TRBV11-2 and TRBJ2-3; the D is unclear. This CDR3 has 12 residues. Germline V gene data show CDR1 as SGHAT and CDR2 as FQNNGV. V lost 0 bases and J lost 6, with 4 bases in between. As DNA, the CDR3 is TGTGCCAGCAGCTTAGAAGCCGATACGCAGTATTTT. Amino acid sequence: CASSLEADTQYF.

J is TRBJ1-5 and V is TRBV27; 9 nucleotides align to TRBD1. Germline V gene sequence: CDR1 MNHEY, CDR2 SMNVEV (reference sequence). Unmatched junction bases numbered 7, after V lost 5 bases and J lost 5 bases. This CDR3 comprises 15 residues. CDR3 bases: TGTGCCAGCAGTCCGAGGACAGGGGAGGATCAGCCCCAGCATTTT. Amino acid sequence: CASSPRTGEDQPQHF.

The chain joins TRBV30 to TRBJ2-7, with TRBD1 matching over 7 bases. The V and J ends lost 2 bases and 6 bases, in that order; junction bases with no gene match: 7. Germline-derived CDR1 and CDR2 are GTSNPN and SVGIG (reference sequence). This CDR3 has 13 amino acids. CDR3 DNA sequence: TGTGCCTGGAGTTCGGGCAGGGGGTCCGAGCAGTACTTC. It specifies CAWSSGRGSEQYF.

This rearrangement joins TRBV12-5 to TRBJ2-7; weak D call: TRBD1 (6 bases). The CDR3 is 14 amino acids. Germline CDR1 is LGHNT and CDR2 is FRNRAP. Deletions cut 2 bases from V and 0 bases from J, with 8 bases between. Here the CDR3 reads CASGLQGPSYEQYF. In nucleotides, the CDR3 is TGTGCTAGTGGTTTGCAGGGGCCCTCCTACGAGCAGTACTTC.

This clone was seen a single time. This sequence joins TRBV5-6 and TRBJ1-5; D is unresolved. Trimming stripped 0 bases from V and 5 bases from J, with 12 bases between. In germline, CDR1 is SGHDT, CDR2 YYEEEE. The CDR3 totals 15 residues. This CDR3 is CASSLGQRWDQPQHF. In nucleotides, the CDR3 is TGTGCCAGCAGCTTGGGACAACGTTGGGATCAGCCCCAGCATTTT. Full variable domain (rest looked up from reference TRBV5-6 and TRBJ1-5): DAGVTQSPTHLIKTRGQQVTLRCSPKSGHDTVSWYQQALGQGPQFIFQYYEEEERQRGNFPDRFSGHQFPNYSSELNVNALLLGDSALYLCASSLGQRWDQPQHFGDGTRLSIL.

CDR3 in DNA: TGTGCCAGCAGCAGGGGAGGGACGAACACTGAAGCTTTCTTT. This codes for CASSRGGTNTEAFF. V and J are TRBV27 and TRBJ1-1, with D maybe TRBD1 (6 bases). Looked up from germline, CDR1 is MNHEY and CDR2 is SMNVEV (reference sequence). The CDR3 length is 14 residues. Trimming pared 6 bases from V and 1 base from J, leaving 12 bases between.

The chain employs TRBV4-1 and TRBJ1-2; possibly TRBD1 for D (5 bases). Germline V lookup: CDR1 MGHRA, CDR2 YSYEKL. This CDR3 region has 15 residues. Deletions cut 0 bases from V and 4 bases from J, with 12 bases between. CDR3 nucleotide sequence: TGCGCCAGCAGCCAAGATAGGCAGGGAGGCTATGGCTACACCTTC. Its protein product is CASSQDRQGGYGYTF.

The gene calls are TRBV16 and TRBJ1-1, with TRBD1 matching 8 bases. V lost 4 bases, J lost 4 bases, and 5 bases stayed unmatched. This CDR3 is 14 amino acids long. Germline V gene data show CDR1 as KGHSY and CDR2 as FQNENV. CDR3 loop: CASSRAGQGTEAFF. CDR3 in DNA: TGTGCCAGCAGCCGGGCCGGACAGGGCACTGAAGCTTTCTTT.

The genes are TRBV9 and TRBJ2-7, with D possibly being TRBD1 (6 bases). Germline V gene sequence: CDR1 SGDLS, CDR2 YYNGEE. This CDR3 has 15 amino acids. V was clipped by 4 bases and J by 4 bases, with 18 bases between them. The CDR3 bases are TGTGCCAGCAGCCCTTGGGACATAAAAGGGTACGAGCAGTACTTC. Translation: CASSPWDIKGYEQYF.

Only one count was recorded for this clone. CDR3 nucleotides: TGTGCCAGCAGCTTCTCTAGCCACGAGCAGTACTTC. Amino acid sequence: CASSFSSHEQYF. The chain employs TRBV7-9 and TRBJ2-7, with D possibly TRBD2 on 5 matching bases. The CDR3 runs 12 residues. Trimming cost V 3 bases and J 5 bases, with 8 bases left between them. Per the germline V gene, CDR1 is SEHNR and CDR2 is FQNEAQ (reference sequence).

V is TRBV7-8 and J is TRBJ2-1, with 7 bases aligning to TRBD2. The CDR3 has 15 residues. The V segment lost 5 bases and the J segment 4 bases; nucleotides outside the gene matches: 8. Looked up from germline, CDR1 is SGHVS and CDR2 is FQNEAQ. The CDR3, as DNA: TGTGCCAGCAGCACTCAGGGAGGGCGATACAATGAGCAGTTCTTC. Translated: CASSTQGGRYNEQFF.

This clone was recorded once. V is TRBV5-1 and J is TRBJ2-3; maybe TRBD2 (5 bases). Germline V gene lookup returns CDR1 SGHRS and CDR2 YFSETQ. The length of the CDR3 is 15 residues. V was pared by 0 bases and J by 4 bases, with 12 bases between. As DNA, the CDR3 is TGCGCCAGCAGCTTGGTCGGGGAGCTTCCAGATACGCAGTATTTT. Translation: CASSLVGELPDTQYF.

This sequence joins TRBV9 and TRBJ2-1, with 8 bases identical to TRBD1. Germline values: CDR1 SGDLS, CDR2 YYNGEE. V dropped 3 bases and J dropped 1; count of bases not matched to a gene: 6. The CDR3 is 16 amino acids. The CDR3 here is CASSGLTGESYNEQFF. CDR3 DNA sequence: TGTGCCAGCAGCGGACTGACAGGGGAGTCCTACAATGAGCAGTTCTTC.

The chain links TRBV11-3 to TRBJ2-7; no definite D call. Trimming left V 4 bases short and J 3 bases short, with 10 bases between. Germline V lookup: CDR1 SGHNT, CDR2 YENEEA. This CDR3 has 13 residues. CDR3 loop: CASSSLGYYEQYF. CDR3 nucleotides: TGTGCCAGCAGCTCACTTGGTTACTACGAGCAGTACTTC.

This chain connects TRBV6-1 to TRBJ2-7; D is unresolved. CDR1 is MNHNS, CDR2 SASEGT, per germline. The CDR3 runs to 13 residues. V lost 5 bases and J lost 2, with 10 bases in between. The CDR3 sequence: CASSSAGTYEQYF. Here the CDR3 DNA reads TGTGCCAGCAGTTCCGCCGGTACCTACGAGCAGTACTTC.

The V call is TRBV4-3, the J call TRBJ1-4; TRBD1 aligns across 7 bases. The CDR3 consists of 14 residues. Germline values: CDR1 LGHNA, CDR2 YSLEER. J gave up 3 bases and V 4 bases, and 2 bases lay outside the gene matches. For the CDR3, the DNA is TGCGCCAGCAGCCTCGGACAGGCTAATGAAAAACTGTTTTTT. Amino acids: CASSLGQANEKLFF.

The rearrangement links TRBV7-9 to TRBJ2-5, with a weak D call TRBD2 (5 bases). The CDR3 totals 13 residues. Germline loops: CDR1 SEHNR, CDR2 FQNEAQ (reference sequence). Trimming pared 0 bases from V and 5 bases from J, leaving 7 bases between. The CDR3 DNA sequence: TGTGCCAGCAGCTTAGCACTAGACGAGACCCAGTACTTC. This codes for CASSLALDETQYF.